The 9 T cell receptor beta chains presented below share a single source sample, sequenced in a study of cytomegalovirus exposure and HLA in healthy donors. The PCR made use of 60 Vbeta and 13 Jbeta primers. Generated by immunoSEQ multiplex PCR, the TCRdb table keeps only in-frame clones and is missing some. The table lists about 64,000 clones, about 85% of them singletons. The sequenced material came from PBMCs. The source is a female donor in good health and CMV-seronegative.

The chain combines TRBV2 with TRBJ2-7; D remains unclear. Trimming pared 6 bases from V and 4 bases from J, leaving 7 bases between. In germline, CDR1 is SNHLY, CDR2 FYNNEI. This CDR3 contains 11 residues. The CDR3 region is CASSFPYEQYF. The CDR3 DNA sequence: TGTGCCAGCAGCTTCCCTTACGAGCAGTACTTC. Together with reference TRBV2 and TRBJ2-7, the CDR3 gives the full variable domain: EPEVTQTPSHQVTQMGQEVILRCVPISNHLYFYWYRQILGQKVEFLVSFYNNEISEKSEIFDDQFSVERPDGSNFTLKIRSTKLEDSAMYFCASSFPYEQYFGPGTRLTVT.

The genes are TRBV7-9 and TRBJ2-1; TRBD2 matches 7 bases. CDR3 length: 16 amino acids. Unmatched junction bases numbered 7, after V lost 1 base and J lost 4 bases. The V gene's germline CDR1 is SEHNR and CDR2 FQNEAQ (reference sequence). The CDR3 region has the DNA TGTGCCAGCAGCTTAGTAGGGTCTAGCGGTTACAATGAGCAGTTCTTC. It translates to CASSLVGSSGYNEQFF.

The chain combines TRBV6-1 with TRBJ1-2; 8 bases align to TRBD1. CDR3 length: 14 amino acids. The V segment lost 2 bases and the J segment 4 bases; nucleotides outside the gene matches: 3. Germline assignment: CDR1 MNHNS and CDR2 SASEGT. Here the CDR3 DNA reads TGTGCCAGCAGTGAAAACAGGGGGTTCTATGGCTACACCTTC. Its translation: CASSENRGFYGYTF.

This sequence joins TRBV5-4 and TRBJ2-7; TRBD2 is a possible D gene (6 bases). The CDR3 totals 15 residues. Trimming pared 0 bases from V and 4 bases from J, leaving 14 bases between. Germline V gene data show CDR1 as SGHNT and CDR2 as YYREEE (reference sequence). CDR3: CASSLEGLGTYEQYF. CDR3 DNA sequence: TGTGCCAGCAGCTTGGAGGGACTGGGAACGTACGAGCAGTACTTC.

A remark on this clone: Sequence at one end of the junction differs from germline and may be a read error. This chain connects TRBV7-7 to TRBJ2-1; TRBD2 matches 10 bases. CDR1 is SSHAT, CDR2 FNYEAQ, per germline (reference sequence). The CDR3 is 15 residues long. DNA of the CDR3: TGTGCTAGCAGCTTAGGCCCTAGCGGGGGCAATGAGCAGTTCTTC. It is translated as CASSLGPSGGNEQFF.

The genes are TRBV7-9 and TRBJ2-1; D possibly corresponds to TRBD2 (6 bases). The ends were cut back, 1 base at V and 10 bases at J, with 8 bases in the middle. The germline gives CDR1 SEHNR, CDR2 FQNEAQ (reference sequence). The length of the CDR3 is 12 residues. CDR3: CASSLGGREQFF. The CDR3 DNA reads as TGTGCCAGCAGCTTAGGTGGGAGGGAGCAGTTCTTC.

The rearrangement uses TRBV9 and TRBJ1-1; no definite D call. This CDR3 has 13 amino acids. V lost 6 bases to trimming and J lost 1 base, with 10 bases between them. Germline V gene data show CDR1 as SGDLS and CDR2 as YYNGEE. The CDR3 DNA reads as TGTGCCAGCAAAGGCAGCGCGAACACTGAAGCTTTCTTT. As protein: CASKGSANTEAFF. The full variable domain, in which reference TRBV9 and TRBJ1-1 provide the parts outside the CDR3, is DSGVTQTPKHLITATGQRVTLRCSPRSGDLSVYWYQQSLDQGLQFLIQYYNGEERAKGNILERFSAQQFPDLHSELNLSSLELGDSALYFCASKGSANTEAFFGQGTRLTVV.

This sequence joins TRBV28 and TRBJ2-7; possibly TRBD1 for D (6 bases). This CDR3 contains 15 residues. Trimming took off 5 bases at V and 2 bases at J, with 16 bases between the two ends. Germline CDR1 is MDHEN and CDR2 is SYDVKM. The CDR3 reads CASSTPDRNPYEQYF. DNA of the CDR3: TGTGCCAGCAGTACACCAGACAGGAACCCCTACGAGCAGTACTTC.

The CDR3 is CASSQSGAETDTQYF. CDR3 sequence (DNA): TGTGCCAGCAGCCAAAGCGGGGCGGAGACAGATACGCAGTATTTT. The rearrangement joins TRBV9 to TRBJ2-3, with TRBD2 matching 7 bases. The trim removed 4 bases at V and 3 bases at J, leaving 8 bases unmatched. This CDR3 contains 15 residues. Germline CDR1 SGDLS, CDR2 YYNGEE.